A selection of T cell receptor beta chains follows, all from one sample in a study of blood T cell repertoires in COVID-19. The repertoire was sequenced with immunoSEQ multiplex PCR; TCRdb's copy has only in-frame clones and lacks some. Of about 260,000 clones listed, around 88% were seen once; the top ten hold over 2%. Sequenced sample: PBMCs or T cells enriched from blood (not recorded which). These receptors were obtained from a woman in her forties or fifties who had recovered from COVID-19. CDR3s include the opening cysteine and the closing phenylalanine or tryptophan. The order of the fields is V gene, J gene, D gene, CDR3 protein. The D gene is left open where the match is weak.

V: TRBV18
J: TRBJ2-2
D: NA
CDR3: CASSTQQGYTGELFF

V: TRBV12-3/TRBV12-4
J: TRBJ1-1
D: NA
CDR3: CASSFSGYPEAFF

V: TRBV6-5
J: TRBJ1-2
D: TRBD1
CDR3: CASRPSTGDIYGYTF

V: TRBV7-2
J: TRBJ2-2
D: TRBD2
CDR3: CASSLFPGGAGTGELFF

V: TRBV12-3/TRBV12-4
J: TRBJ2-1
D: NA
CDR3: CASTEDSYNEQFF

V: TRBV11-3
J: TRBJ2-7
D: NA
CDR3: CASSFGKSSYEQYF

V: TRBV4-3
J: TRBJ2-7
D: NA
CDR3: CASSQDSRYEQYF

V: TRBV11-2
J: TRBJ2-1
D: NA
CDR3: CASSLRGNSYNEQFF

V: TRBV21-1
J: TRBJ1-3
D: NA
CDR3: CASRKEAGGSSGNTIYF

V: TRBV4-1
J: TRBJ1-1
D: TRBD1
CDR3: CASSLDRAEAFF

V: TRBV4-3
J: TRBJ1-6
D: NA
CDR3: CASSQWSDSYNSPLHF

V: TRBV7-9
J: TRBJ1-1
D: TRBD1
CDR3: CASSSLQGTNTEAFF

V: TRBV7-2
J: TRBJ1-5
D: TRBD1
CDR3: CASSPGTGVYQPQHF

V: TRBV18
J: TRBJ1-1
D: NA
CDR3: CASSPQGSLGTEAFF

V: TRBV5-1
J: TRBJ2-6
D: NA
CDR3: CASSLRGTGVLPGANVLTF

V: TRBV27
J: TRBJ2-3
D: NA
CDR3: CASSLLSFTDTQYF

V: TRBV14
J: TRBJ2-1
D: TRBD2
CDR3: CASSQDRLAGVHEQFF

V: TRBV3-1/TRBV3-2
J: TRBJ1-5
D: NA
CDR3: CASSQERGGSNQPQHF